This T cell receptor beta chain was observed in a study of blood T cell repertoires in COVID-19. This CDR3 spans 19 amino acids. In germline, CDR1 is MRHNA, CDR2 SNTAGT. V was pared by 3 bases and J by 3 bases, with 24 bases between. Recruits, aged about 18 to 100 years, lived in approximately 26 US areas. Assay: immunoSEQ multiplex PCR; the TCRdb copy retains only in-frame clones and omits some. The sample contains 150,000 to 200,000 clones, around 82% of which appear only once. The sample was PBMCs or T cells enriched from blood (not recorded which). The chain combines TRBV6-4 with TRBJ1-3; maybe TRBD1 (6 bases). This sequence originates from a woman between 45 and 60 years old with acute COVID-19. CDR3 amino acids: CASSDYPGDVDPFGNTIYF. DNA of the CDR3: TGTGCCAGCAGTGATTACCCAGGGGACGTCGATCCCTTTGGAAACACCATATATTTT.